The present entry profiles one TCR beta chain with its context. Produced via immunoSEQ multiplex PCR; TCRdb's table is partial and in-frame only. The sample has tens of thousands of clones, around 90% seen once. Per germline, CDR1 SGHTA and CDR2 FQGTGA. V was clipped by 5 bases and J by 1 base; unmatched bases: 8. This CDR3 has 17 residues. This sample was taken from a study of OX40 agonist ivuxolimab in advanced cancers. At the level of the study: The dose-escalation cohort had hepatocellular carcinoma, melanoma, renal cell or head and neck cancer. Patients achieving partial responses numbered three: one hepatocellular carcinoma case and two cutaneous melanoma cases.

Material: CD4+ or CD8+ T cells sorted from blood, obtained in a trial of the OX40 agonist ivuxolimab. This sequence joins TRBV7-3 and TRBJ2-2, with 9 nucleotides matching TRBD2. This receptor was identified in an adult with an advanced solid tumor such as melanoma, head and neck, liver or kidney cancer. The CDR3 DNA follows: TGTGCCAGCAGCCCCATGGGCGGGAGGGTGAACACCGGGGAGCTGTTTTTT. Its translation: CASSPMGGRVNTGELFF.